These T cell receptor beta chains were read from a single sample in a study of identical twins. TCRdb fed the 5' RACE reads into MiXCR, producing one record per CDR3 protein. The sample carries 350,000 to 450,000 distinct CDR3 sequences, approximately 18% recorded once. Sample: naive T cells sorted from blood. The receptors here all came from a man aged 50 to 60 in good health. CDR3s include the opening cysteine and the closing phenylalanine or tryptophan. A D gene is named only where the DNA matches it firmly. Where a row states a size, it is once, few, many or the class of an expanded clone; other rows omit it.

>TRBV11-3|once|TRBJ2-7|NA
TGTGCCAGCAGCGCAGGTGGGGTCCAGGGGAGCGGCGGGCAGTACTTC
CASSAGGVQGSGGQYF
>TRBV5-8|NA|TRBJ1-2|TRBD1
TGTGCCAGCAGCTTGTTGCGGGGACAGGTACCCGGGACCTTC
CASSLLRGQVPGTF
>TRBV4-2|many|TRBJ1-3|NA
TGTGCCAGCAGTTCCGACAGGCACAGCTCTGGAAACACCATATATTTT
CASSSDRHSSGNTIYF
>TRBV4-1|NA|TRBJ2-5|NA
TGCGCCAGCAGCCAAGCGTCCCTCCAAGAGACCCAGTACTTC
CASSQASLQETQYF
>TRBV5-1|once|TRBJ2-7|NA
TGCGCCACCTCGTTAATAGGGGCTTTGGACGAGCAGTACTTC
CATSLIGALDEQYF
>TRBV20-1|few|TRBJ2-1|TRBD1
TGCAGTGCTAGAACGGGACAGGGGAACAATGAGCAGTTCTTC
CSARTGQGNNEQFF
>TRBV5-1|many|TRBJ2-5|NA
TGCGCCAGCAGAGGGGATGAGACCCAGTACTTC
CASRGDETQYF
>TRBV6-2/TRBV6-3|few|TRBJ1-2|NA
TGTGCCAGCGGCGGCCAGTCCCTCTATGGCTACACCTTC
CASGGQSLYGYTF
>TRBV7-8|few|TRBJ2-2|TRBD2
TGTGCCAGCAGCTGGGGACTAGCGGGAGCCACGAGCGGGGAGCTGTTTTTT
CASSWGLAGATSGELFF
>TRBV18|NA|TRBJ2-5|NA
TGTGCCAGCTCACCCATATCTTTTCTGGGGCCCAAGGAGGAGACCCAGTACTTC
CASSPISFLGPKEETQYF
>TRBV7-9|few|TRBJ2-7|NA
TGTGCCAGCAGCTTAGTGTACTCGTCCTACGAGCAGTACTTC
CASSLVYSSYEQYF
>TRBV12-3/TRBV12-4|NA|TRBJ2-7|TRBD2
TGTGCCAGCAGTCCGGGTGGGGGGGATCGGTACTTC
CASSPGGGDRYF
>TRBV6-6|many|TRBJ1-1|NA
TGTGCCAGCAGCGACCCAGGGTTCACTGAAGCTTTCTTT
CASSDPGFTEAFF
>TRBV30|NA|TRBJ2-7|TRBD1
TGTGCCTGGAGTTCCGGGACAGGGGCTTACGAGCAGTACTTC
CAWSSGTGAYEQYF
>TRBV5-1|NA|TRBJ2-5|TRBD2
TGCGCCAGCAGCTTGGGGTACCACGGACTAGCGGGAGCTGGAGAGACCCAGTACTTC
CASSLGYHGLAGAGETQYF
>TRBV19|NA|TRBJ2-5|NA
TGTGCCAGTTCCGATCCTATACGGGAAGAGACCCAGTACTTC
CASSDPIREETQYF
>TRBV30|NA|TRBJ2-5|NA
TGTGCCTGGAGTGTACTCAGGCAGGAGACCCAGTACTTC
CAWSVLRQETQYF
>TRBV27|NA|TRBJ1-3|NA
TGTGCCAGCAGAGCAGGAGGCCTCGCTGGAAACACCATATATTTT
CASRAGGLAGNTIYF
>TRBV20-1|many|TRBJ1-1|NA
TGCAGTGCTAGGAAAGGGGGTACGGACACTGAAGCTTTCTTT
CSARKGGTDTEAFF
>TRBV29-1|once|TRBJ2-7|NA
TGCAGCGTTAAAGGGGGTGGACAGAACTACGAGCAGTACTTC
CSVKGGGQNYEQYF
>TRBV6-1|NA|TRBJ1-5|TRBD1
TGTGCCAGCAGTCCCAAATGGACAGGGCGTCAGCCCCAGCATTTT
CASSPKWTGRQPQHF
>TRBV5-1|many|TRBJ2-2|NA
TGCGCCAGCAGCCTATGGTTCGGGAGCACCGGGGAGCTGTTTTTT
CASSLWFGSTGELFF
>TRBV18|NA|TRBJ1-2|NA
TGTGCCAGCTCCCCCAACACCTATGGCTACACCTTC
CASSPNTYGYTF
>TRBV20-1|many|TRBJ2-3|TRBD2
TGCAGTGCCTTAAGCGGGGTAGGAGATACGCAGTATTTT
CSALSGVGDTQYF
>TRBV10-3|NA|TRBJ1-1|NA
TGTGCCATCAGTGAGCGGCGGACAGAGGAAGCTTTCTTT
CAISERRTEEAFF
>TRBV10-2|NA|TRBJ2-7|NA
TGCGCCAGCAGTGAGTCCGGGATTTACTCCTACGAGCAGTACTTC
CASSESGIYSYEQYF
>TRBV4-3|many|TRBJ1-1|NA
TGCGCCAGCAGCCAAGGGGGGCGTGGGGGGGAGGCTTTCTTT
CASSQGGRGGEAFF
>TRBV28|many|TRBJ2-3|TRBD1
TGTGCCAGCAGTTTCCCTCCCACAGGGACAGGGGGGATCTCAGCTGAGGATACGCAGTATTTT
CASSFPPTGTGGISAEDTQYF
>TRBV20-1|many|TRBJ2-1|TRBD2
TGCAGTGCGTCGGGACTAGCGGGGCCTGAAGAGCAGTTCTTC
CSASGLAGPEEQFF
>TRBV18|NA|TRBJ2-2|NA
TGTGCCAGCTCACTGGAGGGGGCACGCACCGGGGAGCTGTTTTTT
CASSLEGARTGELFF
>TRBV25-1|many|TRBJ2-5|TRBD1
TGTGCCAGCAGTGCGCGCGGGACAGGGTTCGAAGAGACCCAGTACTTC
CASSARGTGFEETQYF
>TRBV10-2|many|TRBJ2-7|TRBD2
TGCGCCAGCACAGATCTAGCGGGGAAGAACGAGCAGTACTTC
CASTDLAGKNEQYF